A selection of T cell receptor beta chains follows, all from one sample in a study of blood T cell repertoires in COVID-19. Sequencing used immunoSEQ multiplex PCR; TCRdb keeps in-frame clones, though not all of them. The sample includes around 30,000 clones, approximately 67% seen only once; the top ten take around 16%. Sequenced material: peripheral blood. The receptors originated from a human donor in a cohort sampled during active COVID-19. The CDR3 runs from the conserved cysteine through the conserved F or W. The order of the fields is CDR3 protein, V gene.

CDR3aa: CASSENREHGYTF; v_gene: TRBV6-5
CDR3aa: CASSPTGYRQPQHF; v_gene: TRBV28
CDR3aa: CASSPAQGVYGYTF; v_gene: TRBV3-1/TRBV3-2
CDR3aa: CASTLQGDTEAFF; v_gene: TRBV5-5
CDR3aa: CASSLSRAYEQYF; v_gene: TRBV5-1
CDR3aa: CAWSTGGYTEAFF; v_gene: TRBV30
CDR3aa: CASSDRSSRGHQPQHF; v_gene: TRBV25-1
CDR3aa: CASSRGMEEQYF; v_gene: TRBV5-6
CDR3aa: CASSDGGVTDTQYF; v_gene: TRBV6-1
CDR3aa: CASSLGAGAEETQYF; v_gene: TRBV7-6
CDR3aa: CASSRTGLTNIQYF; v_gene: TRBV14
CDR3aa: CASSFAQGSEAFF; v_gene: TRBV7-3
CDR3aa: CASSLGNSYEQYF; v_gene: TRBV7-3